This T cell receptor beta chain was found in a study of T cell responses to AZD1222 COVID-19 vaccine. Study findings and constraints: Increased Spike-specific TCR breadth and depth were observed after two AZD1222 doses.

This clone was detected only a few times. Its antigen is not known. Trimming removed 3 bases from V and 0 bases from J; junction bases left unmatched: 7. The CDR3 totals 18 residues. CDR1 SGHNT and CDR2 YYREEE come from the germline V gene (reference sequence). The assay was immunoSEQ multiplex PCR, and TCRdb's table has in-frame clones only and misses some. The sample lists some 120,000 clones, about 89% occurring once. This chain joins TRBV5-4 and TRBJ1-4; TRBD1 aligns across 11 bases. The sequencing here drew on peripheral blood, taken on day 0 of MenACWY control vaccination. This clonotype originated in an adult in good health. CDR3 loop: CASSSGTGGIATNEKLFF. Here the CDR3 DNA reads TGTGCCAGCAGCTCAGGGACAGGGGGGATAGCAACTAATGAAAAACTGTTTTTT.